This T cell receptor (beta chain) was recorded in a study of radiation and T cells in renal cell carcinoma. On the study more broadly: Nephrectomy followed 15 Gy stereotactic body radiation by 4 weeks.

A remark on this clone: Its antigen is undetermined.

Germline V gene sequence: CDR1 MNHNY, CDR2 SVGAGI (reference sequence). V lost 0 bases and J lost 3, with 5 bases in between. The CDR3 covers 14 residues. Time point denoted: baseline pretreatment blood. Treatment meaning: 15 Gy SBRT to primary tumor, nephrectomy 4 weeks later. This renal cell carcinoma was of the clear cell type. Study-level points and caveats: Pretreatment tumor biopsies were lacking, so baseline clonotypes are unknown. In blood, top tumor clones expanded by 2 weeks, shrinking by 4.

TCRdb keeps only in-frame clones here, not all; method: immunoSEQ multiplex PCR. This table has 85,000 to 100,000 clones, approximately 86% appearing once. The sequences come from blood, collected from a patient whose treatment included radiotherapy and nephrectomy. This chain joins TRBV6-6 and TRBJ2-2, with D unresolved. The source of this sequence is a man aged 45-60 years with renal cell carcinoma. The CDR3 spells CASSYSPDTGELFF. The CDR3 DNA follows: TGTGCCAGCAGTTACTCTCCAGACACCGGGGAGCTGTTTTTT.